This T cell receptor (beta chain) was documented in a study of OX40 agonist ivuxolimab in advanced cancers. Looking at the study overall: Subjects had a mean age of about 57 years, with a range of roughly 23 to 79; more than 70% were male. Prior checkpoint blockade (anti-PD-1, anti-PD-L1 or anti-CTLA-4) was permitted; approximately 41% had it.

Sequenced by immunoSEQ multiplex PCR; TCRdb stores in-frame clones only, minus some. Among about 71,000 clones listed, 65% to 85% were seen once. Germline assignment: CDR1 SNHLY and CDR2 FYNNEI. CDR3 length equals 14 residues. Trimming took 10 bases from V and 2 from J; bases not matched to a gene: 8. V usage is TRBV2 and J usage is TRBJ2-3; 8 bases fit TRBD2. Sequencing was performed on CD4+ or CD8+ T cells sorted from blood, taken in a trial of the OX40 agonist ivuxolimab. The origin of this receptor is an adult with an advanced solid tumor such as melanoma, head and neck, liver or kidney cancer. CDR3 bases: TGTGCCACCAGCATGACTAGCGTCACAGATACGCAGTATTTT. Its translation is CATSMTSVTDTQYF.